The sequence of this T cell receptor (beta chain) was determined in a study of T cell responses to AZD1222 COVID-19 vaccine. Trimming removed 8 bases from V and 2 bases from J, with 9 bases in between. This CDR3 contains 12 residues. The germline gives CDR1 LNHDA, CDR2 SQIVND (reference sequence). With regard to this clone: Its antigen is still unknown.

Data came from immunoSEQ multiplex PCR; TCRdb stores just in-frame clones and leaves some out. The data contain 100,000 to 120,000 clones, approximately 89% of them seen just once; the ten biggest clones take up less than 4%. General observations from the study: Among AZD1222 vaccinees, only five to seven were seropositive at baseline.

The sequencing used peripheral blood, collected on day 0 of MenACWY control vaccination. This sequence originates from an adult in good health. The chain couples TRBV19 to TRBJ2-5; D perhaps matches TRBD2 (6 bases). The CDR3 DNA is TGTGCCAGTGGCGGGGATCAAGAGACCCAGTACTTC. Its protein is CASGGDQETQYF.